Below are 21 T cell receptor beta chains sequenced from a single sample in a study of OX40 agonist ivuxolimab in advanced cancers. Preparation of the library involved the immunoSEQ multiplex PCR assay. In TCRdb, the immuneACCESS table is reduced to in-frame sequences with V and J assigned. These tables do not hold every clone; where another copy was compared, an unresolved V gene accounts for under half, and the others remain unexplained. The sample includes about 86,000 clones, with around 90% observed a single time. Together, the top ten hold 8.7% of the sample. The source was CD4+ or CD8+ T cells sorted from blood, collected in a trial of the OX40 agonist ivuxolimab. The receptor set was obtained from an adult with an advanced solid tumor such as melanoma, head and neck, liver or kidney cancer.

CDR3 in amino acids: CASSLGPGYEQYF. The CDR3 DNA follows: TGTGCCAGCAGCTTAGGTCCGGGTTATGAGCAGTACTTC. The chain joins TRBV7-8 to TRBJ2-7, with D unclear. Germline V gene data show CDR1 as SGHVS and CDR2 as FQNEAQ. The CDR3 covers 13 residues. Trimming removed 1 base from V and 7 bases from J, with 11 bases in between. Based on the CDR3 plus reference TRBV7-8 and TRBJ2-7, the full variable domain is GAGVSQSPRYKVAKRGQDVALRCDPISGHVSLFWYQQALGQGPEFLTYFQNEAQLDKSGLPSDRFFAERPEGSVSTLKIQRTQQEDSAVYLCASSLGPGYEQYFGPGTRLTVT.

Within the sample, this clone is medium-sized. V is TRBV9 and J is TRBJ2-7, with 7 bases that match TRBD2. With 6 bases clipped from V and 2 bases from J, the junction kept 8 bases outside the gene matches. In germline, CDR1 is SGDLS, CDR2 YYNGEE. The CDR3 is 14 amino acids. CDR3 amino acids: CASNPGLGPYEQYF. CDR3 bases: TGTGCCAGCAACCCTGGACTAGGACCCTACGAGCAGTACTTC.

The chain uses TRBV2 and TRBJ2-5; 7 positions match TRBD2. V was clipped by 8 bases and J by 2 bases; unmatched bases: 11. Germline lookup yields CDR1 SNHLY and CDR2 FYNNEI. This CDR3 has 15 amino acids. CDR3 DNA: TGTGCCAGCTCCGCGGGTAGCGGGCTACAAGAGACCCAGTACTTC. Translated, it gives CASSAGSGLQETQYF.

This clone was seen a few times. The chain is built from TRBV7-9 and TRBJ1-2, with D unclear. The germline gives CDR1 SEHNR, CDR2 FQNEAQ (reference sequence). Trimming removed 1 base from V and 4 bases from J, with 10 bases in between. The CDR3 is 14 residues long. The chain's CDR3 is CASSLVGLPYGYTF. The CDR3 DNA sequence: TGTGCCAGCAGCTTAGTCGGCCTGCCCTATGGCTACACCTTC.

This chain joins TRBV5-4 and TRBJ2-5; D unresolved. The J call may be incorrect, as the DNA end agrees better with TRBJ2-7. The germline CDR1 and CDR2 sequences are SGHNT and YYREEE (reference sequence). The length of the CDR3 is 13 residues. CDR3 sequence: CASSTPLGHEQYF. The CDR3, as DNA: TGTGCCAGCAGCACTCCCCTCGGACACGAGCAGTACTTC.

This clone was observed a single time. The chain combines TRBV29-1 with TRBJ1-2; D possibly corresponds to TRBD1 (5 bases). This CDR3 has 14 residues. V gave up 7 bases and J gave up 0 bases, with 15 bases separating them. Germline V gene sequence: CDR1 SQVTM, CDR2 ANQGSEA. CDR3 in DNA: TGCAGCGACCAGGGCCCTACTACTAACTATGGCTACACCTTC. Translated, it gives CSDQGPTTNYGYTF.

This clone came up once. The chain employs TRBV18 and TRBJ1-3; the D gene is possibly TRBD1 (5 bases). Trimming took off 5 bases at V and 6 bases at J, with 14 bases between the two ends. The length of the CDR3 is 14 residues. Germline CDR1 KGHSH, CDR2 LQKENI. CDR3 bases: TGTGCCAGCTCATCGCAGGGACGGGAAAACACCATATATTTT. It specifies CASSSQGRENTIYF.

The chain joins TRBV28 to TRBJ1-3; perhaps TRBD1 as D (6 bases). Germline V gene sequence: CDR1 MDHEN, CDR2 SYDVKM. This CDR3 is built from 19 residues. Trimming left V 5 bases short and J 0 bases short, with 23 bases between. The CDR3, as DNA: TGTGCCAGCAGTACCCTAAGGCCGAGGGACACCTCCTCTGGAAACACCATATATTTT. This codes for CASSTLRPRDTSSGNTIYF.

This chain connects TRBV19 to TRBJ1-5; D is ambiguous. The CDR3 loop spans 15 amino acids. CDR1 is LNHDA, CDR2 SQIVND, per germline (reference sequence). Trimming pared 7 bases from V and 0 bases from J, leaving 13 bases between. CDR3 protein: CASNPTWDSNQPQHF. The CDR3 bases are TGTGCCAGTAACCCGACATGGGATAGCAATCAGCCCCAGCATTTT. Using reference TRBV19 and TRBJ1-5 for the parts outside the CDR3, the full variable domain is DGGITQSPKYLFRKEGQNVTLSCEQNLNHDAMYWYRQDPGQGLRLIYYSQIVNDFQKGDIAEGYSVSREKKESFPLTVTSAQKNPTAFYLCASNPTWDSNQPQHFGDGTRLSIL.

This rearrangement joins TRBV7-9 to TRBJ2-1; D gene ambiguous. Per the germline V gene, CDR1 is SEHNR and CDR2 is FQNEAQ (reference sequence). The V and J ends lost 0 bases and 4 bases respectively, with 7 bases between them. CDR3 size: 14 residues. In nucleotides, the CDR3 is TGTGCCAGCAGCTTAGCCGGATCTTACAATGAGCAGTTCTTC. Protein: CASSLAGSYNEQFF. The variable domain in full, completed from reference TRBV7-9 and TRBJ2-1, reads DTGVSQNPRHKITKRGQNVTFRCDPISEHNRLYWYRQTLGQGPEFLTYFQNEAQLEKSRLLSDRFSAERPKGSFSTLEIQRTEQGDSAMYLCASSLAGSYNEQFFGPGTRLTVL.

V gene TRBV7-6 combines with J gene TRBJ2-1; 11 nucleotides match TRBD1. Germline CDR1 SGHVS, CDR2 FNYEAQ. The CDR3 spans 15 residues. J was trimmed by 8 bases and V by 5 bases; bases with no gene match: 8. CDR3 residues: CASSEAGTGGHEQFF. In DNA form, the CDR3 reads TGTGCCAGCAGCGAGGCCGGGACAGGGGGACATGAGCAGTTCTTC.

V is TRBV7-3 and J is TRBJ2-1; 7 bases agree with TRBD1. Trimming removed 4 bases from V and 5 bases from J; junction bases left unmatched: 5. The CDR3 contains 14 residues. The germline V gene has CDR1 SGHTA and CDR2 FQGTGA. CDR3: CASSSRQGNNEQFF. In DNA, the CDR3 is TGTGCCAGCAGCTCCCGACAGGGAAACAATGAGCAGTTCTTC.

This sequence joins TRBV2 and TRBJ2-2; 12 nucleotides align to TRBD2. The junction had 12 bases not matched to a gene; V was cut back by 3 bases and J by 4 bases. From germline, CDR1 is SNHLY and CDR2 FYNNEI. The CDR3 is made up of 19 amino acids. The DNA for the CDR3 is TGTGCCAGCAGTGAGGGGCCTAGCGGGAGGGCCGGGATCACCGGGGAGCTGTTTTTT. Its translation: CASSEGPSGRAGITGELFF. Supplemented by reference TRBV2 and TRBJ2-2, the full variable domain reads EPEVTQTPSHQVTQMGQEVILRCVPISNHLYFYWYRQILGQKVEFLVSFYNNEISEKSEIFDDQFSVERPDGSNFTLKIRSTKLEDSAMYFCASSEGPSGRAGITGELFFGEGSRLTVL.

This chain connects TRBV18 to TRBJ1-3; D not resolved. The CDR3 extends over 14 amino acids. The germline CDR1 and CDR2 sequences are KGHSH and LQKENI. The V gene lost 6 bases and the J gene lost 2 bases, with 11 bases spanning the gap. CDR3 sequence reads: CASSPTVTGNTIYF. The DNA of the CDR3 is TGTGCCAGCTCCCCTACAGTAACTGGAAACACCATATATTTT.

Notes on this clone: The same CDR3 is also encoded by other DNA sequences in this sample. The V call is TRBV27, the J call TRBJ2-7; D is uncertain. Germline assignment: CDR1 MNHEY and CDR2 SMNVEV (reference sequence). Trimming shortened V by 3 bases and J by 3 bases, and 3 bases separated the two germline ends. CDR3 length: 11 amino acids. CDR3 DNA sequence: TGTGCCAGCAGTTTCGGCTACGAGCAGTACTTC. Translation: CASSFGYEQYF.

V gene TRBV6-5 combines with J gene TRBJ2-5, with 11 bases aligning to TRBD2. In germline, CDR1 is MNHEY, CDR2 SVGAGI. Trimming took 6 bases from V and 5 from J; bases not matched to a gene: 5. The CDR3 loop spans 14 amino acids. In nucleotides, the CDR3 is TGTGCCAGCAGAGATATAGCGGGAGGGGAGACCCAGTACTTC. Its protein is CASRDIAGGETQYF.

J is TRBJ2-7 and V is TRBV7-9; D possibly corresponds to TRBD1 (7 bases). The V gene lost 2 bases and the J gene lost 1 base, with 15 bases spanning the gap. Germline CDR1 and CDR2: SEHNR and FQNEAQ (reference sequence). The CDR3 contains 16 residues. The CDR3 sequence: CASSLWGAGGSYEQYF. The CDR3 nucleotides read TGTGCCAGCAGCTTATGGGGAGCAGGGGGGTCCTACGAGCAGTACTTC.

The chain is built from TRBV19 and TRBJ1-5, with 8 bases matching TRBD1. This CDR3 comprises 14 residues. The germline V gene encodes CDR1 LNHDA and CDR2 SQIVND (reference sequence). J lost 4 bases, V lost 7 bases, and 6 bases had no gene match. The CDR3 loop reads CASTGTGPNQPQHF. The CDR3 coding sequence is TGTGCCAGTACCGGGACAGGACCAAATCAGCCCCAGCATTTT.

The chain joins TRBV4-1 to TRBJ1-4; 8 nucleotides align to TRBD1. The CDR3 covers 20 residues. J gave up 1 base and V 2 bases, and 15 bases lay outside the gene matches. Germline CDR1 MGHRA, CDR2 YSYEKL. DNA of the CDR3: TGCGCCAGCAGCCAATTCATGGGCCGACAGGGGCGGTTAACTAATGAAAAACTGTTTTTT. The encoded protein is CASSQFMGRQGRLTNEKLFF.

This CDR3 reads CAIRKTFGSNTEAFF. In DNA form, the CDR3 reads TGTGCCATCAGGAAAACATTCGGTTCGAACACTGAAGCTTTCTTT. V gene TRBV10-3 combines with J gene TRBJ1-1, with D unresolved. Between the trimmed V and J ends, which lost 6 bases and 1 base, there was a span of 15 bases. The germline CDR1 and CDR2 sequences are ENHRY and SYGVKD. CDR3 size: 15 residues.

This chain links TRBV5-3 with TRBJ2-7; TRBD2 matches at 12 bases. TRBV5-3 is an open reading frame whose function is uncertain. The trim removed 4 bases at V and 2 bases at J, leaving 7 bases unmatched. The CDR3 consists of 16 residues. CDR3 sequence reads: CARSVGLAGTAYEQYF. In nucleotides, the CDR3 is TGTGCCAGAAGCGTAGGACTAGCGGGAACCGCCTACGAGCAGTACTTC.